Listed here is a single T cell receptor (beta chain). Its antigen is as yet unknown. Germline lookup yields CDR1 MDHEN and CDR2 SYDVKM. This CDR3 is 11 amino acids long. The V gene lost 7 bases and the J gene lost 3 bases, with 6 bases spanning the gap. These data come from a study of shared clonotypes between healthy human individuals. Negatively enriched CD4+ T cells were divided by CD45RA into naive and memory. Study outcomes and limitations: Larger estimated richness was generally recorded for naive subsets relative to memory subsets. The study found about 5% of naive CD4 clonotypes shared across a few donors.

The assay was run at deep level. Measured with immunoSEQ multiplex PCR; TCRdb has only the in-frame clones, and not every one. The table includes millions of clones, 95% detected once. This clonotype was obtained from a man between 18 and 29 years old in good health. The chain carries TRBV28 and TRBJ1-2, with D unresolved. The sample comprised naive CD4+ T cells sorted from blood. Subset indicated: CD45RA+ positively selected. CDR3 loop: CASKSDYGYTF. The CDR3 DNA reads as TGTGCCAGCAAATCAGACTATGGCTACACCTTC.